There are a few counts of the clone carrying this TCR beta chain. Its antigen remains unidentified. This CDR3 spans 13 amino acids. V lost 7 bases and J 2 bases, leaving 11 bases between the germline ends. From germline, CDR1 is SNHLY and CDR2 FYNNEI. From the reads, TCRdb called clonotypes with MiXCR, one entry per CDR3 protein. The sample lists around 900,000 distinct CDR3 sequences, approximately 32% occurring once. This entry belongs to a study of T cell repertoires in cytomegalovirus infection. Notes on the study in general: CMV carriers having the relevant HLA were flagged by cumulative public TCR beta family frequency.

The rearrangement uses TRBV2 and TRBJ1-2; D gene uncertain. Sequences were derived from cultured CD8+ T cells from PBMCs, sampled from culture after CMV antigen stimulation. The clonotype was recovered from a human donor in good health (CMV status not recorded). Some clones in this sample may be carry-over from other donors' samples. This CDR3 is CASTSQSNYGYTF. CDR3 coding DNA: TGTGCCAGCACAAGCCAATCCAACTATGGCTACACCTTC.